The 9 T cell receptor beta chains below were found in one sample sequenced in a study of blood T cells in healthy people across ages. Then a second PCR, running about 6 to 11 cycles, was carried out with a sample-barcoded 5' primer and a J-beta primer mix. TCRdb passed the 5' RACE reads through MiXCR, listing each CDR3 protein once. The table has almost 800,000 distinct CDR3 sequences, roughly 60% seen once. Input material: blood. All receptors derive from a man aged 25-45 years in good health.

The chain couples TRBV10-3 to TRBJ1-2; D is perhaps TRBD1 (6 bases). V lost 11 bases, J lost 8 bases, and 18 bases lay in between. CDR1 and CDR2 (germline): ENHRY, SYGVKD. CDR3 length: 12 residues. CDR3 residues: CASTGSPGGYTF. CDR3 DNA sequence: TGTGCCTCAACAGGGAGCCCAGGGGGCTACACCTTC.

CDR3 amino acids: CASSGDIRTETQYF. In nucleotides, the CDR3 is TGTGCCAGCAGTGGGGACATAAGAACAGAGACCCAGTACTTC. The rearrangement uses TRBV7-9 and TRBJ2-5; possible D gene TRBD1, 6 bases. This CDR3 has 14 amino acids. With 6 bases removed from V and 4 bases from J, the gap between germline ends came to 15 bases. The V gene's germline CDR1 is SEHNR and CDR2 FQNEAQ (reference sequence).

The gene calls are TRBV20-1 and TRBJ1-4, with 7 bases matching TRBD1. The CDR3 length is 14 residues. V trimming: 5 bases; J trimming: 3 bases; junction bases outside the gene matches: 6. Germline assignment: CDR1 DFQATT and CDR2 SNEGSKA (reference sequence). The CDR3 DNA follows: TGCAGTGCTGCAGGGGGGGCGGCTAATGAAAAACTGTTTTTT. It encodes CSAAGGAANEKLFF.

This clonotype has just a few counts. The chain uses TRBV4-3 and TRBJ2-1; D is perhaps TRBD2 (5 bases). The germline V gene has CDR1 LGHNA and CDR2 YSLEER. The CDR3 length is 16 residues. V was clipped by 1 base and J by 2 bases, with 12 bases between them. The CDR3 DNA is TGCGCCAGCAGCCAAGGCCCTGGAGGAACCTACAATGAGCAGTTCTTC. Encoded protein: CASSQGPGGTYNEQFF.

Here the CDR3 DNA reads TGTGCCAGCACTCAAAGTGGTGAGCAGTACTTC. The encoded protein is CASTQSGEQYF. The chain has TRBV2 and TRBJ2-5; D remains unclear. V was cut by 7 bases and J by 11 bases, with 14 bases left in between. The CDR3 has 11 amino acids. The V gene's germline CDR1 is SNHLY and CDR2 FYNNEI.

J is TRBJ2-1 and V is TRBV20-1; 9 bases line up with TRBD2. The junction had 11 bases not matched to a gene; V was cut back by 5 bases and J by 6 bases. The germline V gene has CDR1 DFQATT and CDR2 SNEGSKA (reference sequence). CDR3 length: 15 residues. CDR3 sequence: CSAHILAGWTNEQFF. The CDR3 bases are TGCAGTGCTCACATTCTAGCGGGATGGACCAATGAGCAGTTCTTC.

The gene calls are TRBV7-6 and TRBJ2-5; the D gene is possibly TRBD2 (5 bases). Germline-derived CDR1 and CDR2 are SGHVS and FNYEAQ. V lost 5 bases, J lost 11 bases, and 24 bases lay in between. The CDR3 sequence is 15 residues long. This CDR3 is CASSNHPGIFGEQYF. Written as DNA, the CDR3 is TGTGCCAGCAGCAACCATCCGGGAATCTTTGGGGAGCAGTACTTC.

This clonotype was counted many times. The chain recombines TRBV5-8 with TRBJ1-5; D gene ambiguous. The CDR3 contains 13 residues. Germline loops: CDR1 SGHTS, CDR2 YDEGEE. V was shortened by 4 bases and J by 6 bases, with 11 bases between the two germline ends. DNA for the CDR3: TGTGCCAGCAGCCGAGACCAACGTCAGCCCCAGCATTTT. Encoded protein: CASSRDQRQPQHF.

This clonotype was seen a few times. The CDR3 DNA follows: TGTGCCAGCAGCTTCGCCATAGATGCCTCTGGGGCCAACGTCCTGACTTTC. It yields the protein CASSFAIDASGANVLTF. The chain carries TRBV5-4 and TRBJ2-6; no firm D call. Germline CDR1 SGHNT, CDR2 YYREEE (reference sequence). The length of the CDR3 is 17 residues. V was trimmed by 2 bases and J by 0 bases, leaving 12 bases between them.